Below, 25 T cell receptor beta chains from the same sample are listed, as sequenced in a study of blood T cells in healthy people across ages. PCR was performed a second time for about 6 to 12 cycles using a sample-barcoded 5' primer and a J-beta primer mix. TCRdb re-called the 5' RACE reads with MiXCR, one entry per CDR3 protein. Here the sample spans about 670,000 distinct CDR3 sequences, over 40% being singletons. The source material was blood. These receptors were obtained from a woman older than 75 in good health.

As regards this clonotype: This may come from a read error, since a much larger clone is one base off. CDR3 sequence reads: CASSYRGASYNEQYF. The CDR3 region has the DNA TGTGCCAGCAGTTACAGGGGGGCCTCCTACAATGAGCAGTACTTC. The chain uses TRBV6-5 and TRBJ2-5; D could derive from TRBD1 or TRBD2 (6 bases each). Trimming left V 2 bases short and J 11 bases short, with 21 bases between. Germline values: CDR1 MNHEY, CDR2 SVGAGI. CDR3 length: 15 residues.

Here the CDR3 reads CSARHSGGQPHTQYF. The CDR3 DNA sequence: TGCAGTGCTAGGCACAGCGGGGGGCAACCCCATACGCAGTATTTT. The chain recombines TRBV20-1 with TRBJ2-3; 9 bases map to TRBD2. The germline CDR1 and CDR2 sequences are DFQATT and SNEGSKA (reference sequence). Trimming cost V 3 bases and J 7 bases; bases outside gene matches: 11. This CDR3 contains 15 residues.

The rearrangement links TRBV27 to TRBJ2-4; maybe TRBD1 (5 bases). The better agreement between TRBJ2-7 and the DNA end casts doubt on the J call. The CDR3 contains 16 residues. Per germline, CDR1 MNHEY and CDR2 SMNVEV (reference sequence). CDR3 region: CASSYLKLTGVGEQYF. As DNA, the CDR3 is TGTGCCAGCAGTTACCTAAAACTTACAGGTGTGGGCGAGCAGTACTTC.

V usage is TRBV3-1 and J usage is TRBJ2-5; perhaps TRBD2 as D (6 bases). This CDR3 has 14 residues. V was shortened by 1 base and J by 3 bases, with 9 bases between the two germline ends. Germline CDR1 is LGHDT and CDR2 is YNNKEL (reference sequence). CDR3 region: CASSQGRREETQYF. DNA of the CDR3: TGTGCCAGCAGCCAAGGGAGGAGGGAAGAGACCCAGTACTTC.

V and J are TRBV29-1 and TRBJ2-1; D tentatively reads TRBD1 or TRBD2 (6 bases each). V was shortened by 1 base and J by 2 bases, with 9 bases between the two germline ends. Germline V gene sequence: CDR1 SQVTM, CDR2 ANQGSEA. The length of the CDR3 is 14 residues. In nucleotides, the CDR3 is TGCAGCGTTGAAGGGGGGGCCGCCTACAATGAGCAGTTCTTC. It yields the protein CSVEGGAAYNEQFF.

This clonotype showed up many times. The chain combines TRBV5-1 with TRBJ2-4; TRBD1 aligns across 7 bases. V trimming: 3 bases; J trimming: 8 bases; junction bases outside the gene matches: 8. CDR1 is SGHRS and CDR2 is YFSETQ in the germline V gene. The CDR3 loop spans 14 amino acids. The CDR3 DNA reads TGCGCCAGCAGCTACAGGGGTGGGGGAGACATTCAGTACTTC. It encodes CASSYRGGGDIQYF.

The gene calls are TRBV5-5 and TRBJ2-2; 10 bases align to TRBD2. Trimming removed 1 base from V and 6 bases from J; junction bases left unmatched: 9. The CDR3 sequence is 17 residues long. The V gene's germline CDR1 is SGHKS and CDR2 YYEKEE (reference sequence). CDR3 sequence reads: CASSLMTGTSVAGELFF. CDR3 DNA sequence: TGTGCCAGCAGCTTGATGACCGGGACTAGCGTCGCCGGGGAGCTGTTTTTT. The full variable domain, completed using reference TRBV5-5 and TRBJ2-2, is DAGVTQSPTHLIKTRGQQVTLRCSPISGHKSVSWYQQVLGQGPQFIFQYYEKEERGRGNFPDRFSARQFPNYSSELNVNALLLGDSALYLCASSLMTGTSVAGELFFGEGSRLTVL.

With respect to this clonotype: This could be a read error, since a much larger clone is one nucleotide away. The J gene is TRBJ2-7, the V gene TRBV20-1, with a possible D match to TRBD1 (6 bases). CDR3 size: 15 residues. Germline CDR1 is DFQATT and CDR2 is SNEGSKA (reference sequence). CDR3 sequence: CSARVGGKFSYERYF. The CDR3 DNA sequence: TGCAGTGCTAGAGTAGGGGGAAAATTCTCCTACGAGCGGTACTTC.

The V call is TRBV4-1, the J call TRBJ2-3; D gene uncertain. CDR3 length: 17 amino acids. With 0 bases removed from V and 1 base from J, the gap between germline ends came to 14 bases. From germline, CDR1 is MGHRA and CDR2 YSYEKL. CDR3 residues: CASSQDWAPTGTDTQYF. DNA of the CDR3: TGCGCCAGCAGCCAAGATTGGGCCCCGACGGGCACAGATACGCAGTATTTT.

V usage is TRBV30 and J usage is TRBJ2-1; D possibly corresponds to TRBD2 (5 bases). V was shortened by 5 bases and J by 9 bases, with 11 bases between the two germline ends. Looked up from germline, CDR1 is GTSNPN and CDR2 is SVGIG (reference sequence). This CDR3 spans 11 amino acids. The CDR3 nucleotides read TGTGCCTGGCAGAACCTAGCTGAGCAGTTCTTC. It codes for CAWQNLAEQFF.

Only a few counts were recorded for this clonotype. The chain carries TRBV30 and TRBJ1-6; D is undetermined. The CDR3 is made up of 16 amino acids. The germline gives CDR1 GTSNPN, CDR2 SVGIG (reference sequence). Trimming took off 5 bases at V and 7 bases at J, with 21 bases between the two ends. The CDR3 region has the DNA TGTGCCTGGTCGCGGACCGTGGGCCTCACAAATTCACCCCTCCACTTT. It yields the protein CAWSRTVGLTNSPLHF.

This sequence joins TRBV27 and TRBJ2-5, with D perhaps TRBD2 (6 bases). Matching the DNA end better, TRBJ2-7 makes the J call doubtful. The CDR3 is made up of 14 amino acids. Germline assignment: CDR1 MNHEY and CDR2 SMNVEV (reference sequence). The DNA of the CDR3 is TGTGCCAGCAGTGCGGGGAGAGGTGCCTACGAGCAGTACTTC. Protein: CASSAGRGAYEQYF.

There are many counts of this clonotype. This sequence joins TRBV7-9 and TRBJ1-2; D not certain. CDR3 length: 11 residues. Germline lookup yields CDR1 SEHNR and CDR2 FQNEAQ (reference sequence). V shed 2 bases and J shed 8 bases, with 6 bases lying between them. Written as DNA, the CDR3 is TGTGCCAGCAGCTTAATAGAGGGCTACACCTTC. This gives the protein CASSLIEGYTF. Filled out from reference TRBV7-9 and TRBJ1-2, the complete variable domain reads DTGVSQNPRHKITKRGQNVTFRCDPISEHNRLYWYRQTLGQGPEFLTYFQNEAQLEKSRLLSDRFSAERPKGSFSTLEIQRTEQGDSAMYLCASSLIEGYTFGSGTRLTVV.

The chain carries TRBV20-1 and TRBJ2-7, with TRBD1 matching 10 bases. Germline CDR1 and CDR2: DFQATT and SNEGSKA (reference sequence). The CDR3 is made up of 15 amino acids. Unmatched junction bases numbered 6, after V lost 3 bases and J lost 1 base. The CDR3 sequence is CSASPGQGQSYEQYF. CDR3 bases: TGCAGTGCTAGTCCGGGACAGGGGCAATCCTACGAGCAGTACTTC.

This CDR3 is CANITGTGRFYTVLGIQETQYF. The CDR3 DNA reads TGTGCCAATATTACCGGGACAGGGAGATTTTACACCGTATTAGGTATCCAAGAGACCCAGTACTTC. The rearrangement links TRBV21-1 to TRBJ2-5; TRBD1, the D gene given by the table, was not confirmed from the DNA. TRBV21-1 is reported as a pseudogene. CDR3 length: 22 residues.

This clonotype has just a few counts. The rearrangement links TRBV9 to TRBJ1-3; D gene uncertain. Trimming cost V 3 bases and J 0 bases, with 10 bases left between them. The CDR3 loop spans 15 amino acids. Germline lookup yields CDR1 SGDLS and CDR2 YYNGEE. The CDR3 coding sequence is TGTGCCAGCAGCGCGATACAGAGCTCTGGAAACACCATATATTTT. The encoded protein is CASSAIQSSGNTIYF. Full variable domain (outside the CDR3, taken from reference TRBV9 and TRBJ1-3): DSGVTQTPKHLITATGQRVTLRCSPRSGDLSVYWYQQSLDQGLQFLIQYYNGEERAKGNILERFSAQQFPDLHSELNLSSLELGDSALYFCASSAIQSSGNTIYFGEGSWLTVV.

The rearrangement joins TRBV7-9 to TRBJ2-1; TRBD2 is a possible D gene (5 bases). Germline V lookup: CDR1 SEHNR, CDR2 FQNEAQ (reference sequence). This CDR3 spans 14 amino acids. Trimming removed 1 base from V and 7 bases from J, with 11 bases in between. In nucleotides, the CDR3 is TGTGCCAGCAGCTTAGGGCTAGGGAGTAATGAGCAGTTCTTC. Protein: CASSLGLGSNEQFF.

This clonotype was detected many times. This chain links TRBV20-1 with TRBJ2-1, with D perhaps TRBD1 (6 bases). The CDR3 has 14 amino acids. Germline assignment: CDR1 DFQATT and CDR2 SNEGSKA (reference sequence). Trimming cost V 6 bases and J 4 bases, with 16 bases left between them. The DNA for the CDR3 is TGCAGTGCCCCACAGGGCCCAGCATACAATGAGCAGTTCTTC. Translation: CSAPQGPAYNEQFF.

The rearrangement links TRBV20-1 to TRBJ1-5; no firm D call. The CDR3 sequence is 13 residues long. The V end was cut by 3 bases, the J end by 0 bases, with 6 bases between. CDR1 and CDR2 (germline): DFQATT, SNEGSKA (reference sequence). The CDR3 is CSASTDSNQPQHF. The CDR3 DNA reads as TGCAGTGCTAGTACGGATAGCAATCAGCCCCAGCATTTT.

This clonotype came up a few times. One base away lies a much larger clone, so this may be a sequencing read error. The chain combines TRBV4-1 with TRBJ2-4; TRBD2 agrees at 7 bases. The CDR3 is 15 amino acids. The junction had 3 bases not matched to a gene; V was cut back by 1 base and J by 3 bases. Germline V gives CDR1 MGHRA, CDR2 YSYEKL. This chain's CDR3 is CASSQAGGVKNIQYF. CDR3 bases: TGCGCCAGCAGCCAAGCGGGGGGAGTCAAAAACATTCAGTACTTC.

The rearrangement uses TRBV27 and TRBJ2-1, with D possibly TRBD1 on 5 matching bases. From germline, CDR1 is MNHEY and CDR2 SMNVEV (reference sequence). This CDR3 contains 15 residues. V was clipped by 4 bases and J by 5 bases, with 15 bases between them. CDR3 DNA sequence: TGTGCCAGCAGTTGGGTCGGCAGGGTCCACAATGAGCAGTTCTTC. It encodes CASSWVGRVHNEQFF.

Regarding this clonotype: This clone may be a read error of a much larger clone one base away. The chain employs TRBV9 and TRBJ2-1; TRBD2 matches 11 bases. This CDR3 is built from 16 residues. Germline lookup yields CDR1 SGDLS and CDR2 YYNGEE. The trim removed 0 bases at V and 7 bases at J, leaving 6 bases unmatched. The chain's CDR3 is CASSVASGGPGNEQFF. Written as DNA, the CDR3 is TGTGCCAGCAGCGTAGCTAGCGGGGGGCCCGGTAATGAGCAGTTCTTC.

This chain joins TRBV30 and TRBJ2-4, with 8 nucleotides matching TRBD2. The CDR3 length is 14 residues. Losses at the gene ends were 3 bases for V and 8 bases for J; bases not matched to a gene: 9. Germline lookup yields CDR1 GTSNPN and CDR2 SVGIG (reference sequence). CDR3 protein: CAWSSGTSPHIQYF. The CDR3 nucleotides read TGTGCCTGGAGCTCGGGGACTAGTCCCCACATTCAGTACTTC.

J is TRBJ2-2 and V is TRBV5-6; 7 nucleotides line up with TRBD2. The CDR3 covers 16 residues. Germline CDR1 and CDR2: SGHDT and YYEEEE. Trimming took 1 base from V and 5 from J; bases not matched to a gene: 8. CDR3 nucleotide sequence: TGTGCCAGCAGCTTGCGCGGGAGCAAGGGGACCGGGGAGCTGTTTTTT. Its protein is CASSLRGSKGTGELFF.

This clonotype was detected ten times or more. This chain connects TRBV27 to TRBJ2-5; D might be TRBD1 (6 bases). CDR3 length: 14 residues. Germline assignment: CDR1 MNHEY and CDR2 SMNVEV (reference sequence). The V end was cut by 6 bases, the J end by 1 base, with 12 bases between. The DNA of the CDR3 is TGTGCCAGCAGACCTTACAGGGCCCAAGAGACCCAGTACTTC. Translating gives CASRPYRAQETQYF.